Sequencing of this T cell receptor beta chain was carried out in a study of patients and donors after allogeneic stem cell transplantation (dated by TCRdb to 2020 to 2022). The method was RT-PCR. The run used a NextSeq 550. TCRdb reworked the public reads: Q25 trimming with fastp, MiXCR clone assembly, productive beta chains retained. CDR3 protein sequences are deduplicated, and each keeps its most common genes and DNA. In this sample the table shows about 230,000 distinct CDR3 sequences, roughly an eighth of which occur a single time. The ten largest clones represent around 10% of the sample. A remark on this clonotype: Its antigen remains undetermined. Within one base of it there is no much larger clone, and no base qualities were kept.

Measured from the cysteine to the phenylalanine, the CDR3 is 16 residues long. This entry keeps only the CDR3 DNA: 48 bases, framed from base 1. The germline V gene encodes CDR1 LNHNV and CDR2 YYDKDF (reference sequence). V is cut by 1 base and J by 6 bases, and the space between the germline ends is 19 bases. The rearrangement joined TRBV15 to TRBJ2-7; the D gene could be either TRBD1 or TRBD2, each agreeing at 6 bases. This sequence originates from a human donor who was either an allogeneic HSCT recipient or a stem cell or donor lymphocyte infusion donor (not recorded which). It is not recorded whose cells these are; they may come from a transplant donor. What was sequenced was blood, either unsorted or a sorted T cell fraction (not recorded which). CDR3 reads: CATSRVSVLGGSEQYF. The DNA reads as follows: TGTGCCACCAGCAGAGTATCCGTACTAGGGGGGTCCGAGCAGTACTTC.